Below, one T cell receptor beta chain is given with its context. The antigen remains undetermined. Clones were read by immunoSEQ multiplex PCR, and TCRdb kept only the in-frame ones, dropping some. The sample yields some 86,000 clones, about 72% seen once. Germline V CDR1 and CDR2: SGHAT, FQNNGV. Trimming shortened V by 2 bases and J by 3 bases, and 10 bases separated the two germline ends. This CDR3 comprises 14 residues. The data were taken from a study of T cell responses to AZD1222 COVID-19 vaccine. Study-wide findings and caveats: At baseline, just a handful of AZD1222 recipients tested seropositive.

The source of this sequence is an adult in good health. Material: peripheral blood, obtained on day 0 of AZD1222 vaccination. The chain recombines TRBV11-2 with TRBJ2-5; D is uncertain. This CDR3 reads CASSLTGFKETQYF. In nucleotides, the CDR3 is TGTGCCAGCAGCTTAACCGGGTTTAAAGAGACCCAGTACTTC.